These 6 T cell receptor beta chains were all obtained from the same sample, sequenced in a study of blood T cell repertoires in COVID-19. Only in-frame clones appear in the TCRdb table, and some are missing; sequencing was by immunoSEQ multiplex PCR. Here the sample spans 120,000 to 150,000 clones, just under 85% being singletons. The sample consisted of PBMCs or T cells enriched from blood (not recorded which). These receptors were taken from a woman aged 50 to 60 with acute COVID-19.

The genes are TRBV9 and TRBJ1-2; 8 nucleotides line up with TRBD1. V lost 5 bases, J lost 3 bases, and 6 bases stayed unmatched. This CDR3 region has 14 residues. Looked up from germline, CDR1 is SGDLS and CDR2 is YYNGEE. DNA for the CDR3: TGTGCCAGCAGTGTTTCAGGGGGCGACTATGGCTACACCTTC. Translating it yields CASSVSGGDYGYTF.

In this sample, this clone turned up a few times. DNA for the CDR3: TGTGCCAGCAGCTCGGGACAGGGCCTCTACGAGCAGTACTTC. Amino acid sequence: CASSSGQGLYEQYF. The rearrangement joins TRBV28 to TRBJ2-7, with 9 bases that match TRBD1. The CDR3 consists of 14 residues. The J segment lost 3 bases and the V segment lost 6 bases, leaving 6 bases of the junction unmatched. Germline V gene lookup returns CDR1 MDHEN and CDR2 SYDVKM.

This clone was recorded once. V gene TRBV9 combines with J gene TRBJ2-2, with TRBD1 as a possible D gene (6 bases). The CDR3 contains 16 residues. Per germline, CDR1 SGDLS and CDR2 YYNGEE. Between the trimmed V and J ends, which lost 4 bases and 0 bases, there was a span of 13 bases. For the CDR3, the DNA is TGTGCCAGCAGCCCCAGGGGAAGCTCGAACACCGGGGAGCTGTTTTTT. This sequence encodes CASSPRGSSNTGELFF.

The rearrangement uses TRBV2 and TRBJ1-4; 11 bases match TRBD1. V shed 6 bases and J 3 bases; nucleotides not matched to a gene: 3. Germline lookup yields CDR1 SNHLY and CDR2 FYNNEI. This CDR3 has 15 residues. The CDR3 sequence is CASSGQGAANEKLFF. The CDR3 DNA is TGTGCCAGCAGCGGACAGGGGGCTGCTAATGAAAAACTGTTTTTT.

This chain joins TRBV3-1 (or the pseudogene TRBV3-2) and TRBJ1-3, with D possibly matching TRBD1 (6 bases). Germline lookup yields CDR1 LGHDT and CDR2 YNNKEL (reference sequence). This CDR3 has 18 amino acids. Trimming removed 3 bases from V and 0 bases from J, with 18 bases in between. CDR3 bases: TGTGCCAGCAGCCACCACGGTCGAATGGACAGCTCTGGAAACACCATATATTTT. Its translation: CASSHHGRMDSSGNTIYF.

The sample holds a few counts of this clone. The CDR3 region is CATSDPGSGRAGELFF. The CDR3 DNA reads TGTGCCACCAGTGACCCTGGGAGCGGGAGGGCCGGGGAGCTGTTTTTT. V and J are TRBV24-1 and TRBJ2-2, with 10 bases fitting TRBD2. The CDR3 sequence is 16 residues long. The germline gives CDR1 KGHDR, CDR2 SFDVKD. The V segment lost 4 bases and the J segment 6 bases; nucleotides outside the gene matches: 7.